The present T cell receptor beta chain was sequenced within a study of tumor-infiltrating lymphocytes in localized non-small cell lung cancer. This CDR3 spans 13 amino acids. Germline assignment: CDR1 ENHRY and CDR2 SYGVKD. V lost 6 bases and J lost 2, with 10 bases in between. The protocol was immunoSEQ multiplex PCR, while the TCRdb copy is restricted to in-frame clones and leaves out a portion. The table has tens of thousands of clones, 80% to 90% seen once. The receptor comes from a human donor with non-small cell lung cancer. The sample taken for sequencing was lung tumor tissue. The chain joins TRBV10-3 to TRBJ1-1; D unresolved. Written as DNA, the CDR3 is TGTGCCATCAGGTTACAAACTAACACTGAAGCTTTCTTT. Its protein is CAIRLQTNTEAFF.